Listed below are T cell receptor beta chains from one sample, sequenced in a study of shared clonotypes between healthy human individuals. Sequencing used immunoSEQ multiplex PCR; TCRdb keeps in-frame clones, though not all of them. The sample yields some 2,100,000 clones, under 95% seen once. The sequencing input was naive CD8+ T cells from PBMCs. Receptor source: a man aged 18 to 29 in good health. Some clones in this sample may be carry-over from other donors' samples. Both conserved end residues are part of each CDR3. A D gene is named only where the DNA matches it firmly. A row's size may be missing; if present it is once, few, many or a size class.

clone_size	v_call	d_call	j_call	cdr3_aa	cdr3_nt
once	TRBV11-2	NA	TRBJ1-1	CASSLAGFPEAFF	TGTGCCAGCAGCTTAGCAGGGTTCCCTGAAGCTTTCTTT
NA	TRBV27	TRBD2	TRBJ2-7	CASSLGLAGEQYF	TGTGCCAGCAGTTTAGGCCTAGCGGGCGAGCAGTACTTC
once	TRBV27	NA	TRBJ2-1	CASSFTGGREQFF	TGTGCCAGCAGCTTCACTGGGGGGCGCGAGCAGTTCTTC
NA	TRBV5-1	NA	TRBJ1-1	CASSPGGATEAFF	TGCGCCAGCAGCCCCGGGGGGGCGACTGAAGCTTTCTTT
NA	TRBV30	NA	TRBJ1-5	CAYKDIYSNQPQHF	TGTGCCTATAAGGACATTTATAGCAATCAGCCCCAGCATTTT
NA	TRBV10-3	TRBD1	TRBJ2-1	CATTGTALGYEQFF	TGTGCCACCACCGGGACAGCACTAGGCTATGAGCAGTTCTTC
NA	TRBV10-2	NA	TRBJ2-1	CASSSLGSYNEQFF	TGCGCCAGCAGTAGCTTAGGCTCCTACAATGAGCAGTTCTTC
NA	TRBV19	TRBD2	TRBJ2-7	CASSIRGGSLVEQYF	TGTGCCAGTAGTATCCGGGGGGGCTCCTTGGTCGAGCAGTACTTC
NA	TRBV6-5	TRBD1	TRBJ1-1	CASTRQGANTEAFF	TGTGCCAGCACTAGACAGGGGGCTAACACTGAAGCTTTCTTT
NA	TRBV27	TRBD1	TRBJ2-7	CATRGAGGRYEQYF	TGTGCCACTAGGGGGGCAGGGGGCCGGTACGAGCAGTACTTC
NA	TRBV28	NA	TRBJ1-1	CASSILRMNTEAFF	TGTGCCAGCAGCATCCTCAGGATGAACACTGAAGCTTTCTTT
NA	TRBV10-2	NA	TRBJ2-1	CASSEGGLNEQFF	TGCGCCAGCAGTGAGGGGGGCCTCAATGAGCAGTTCTTC
NA	TRBV15	NA	TRBJ2-7	CATSRVYGNEQYF	TGTGCCACCAGCAGAGTATACGGAAACGAGCAGTACTTC
once	TRBV4-3	TRBD1	TRBJ2-5	CASSQGTGESETQYF	TGCGCCAGCAGCCAAGGGACAGGGGAGTCGGAGACCCAGTACTTC
NA	TRBV7-3	TRBD1	TRBJ2-1	CASSPWTGATYNEQFF	TGTGCCAGCAGCCCTTGGACAGGGGCTACCTACAATGAGCAGTTCTTC
NA	TRBV12-5	NA	TRBJ2-1	CASAAGASYNEQFF	TGTGCTAGTGCCGCGGGGGCGTCCTACAATGAGCAGTTCTTC
NA	TRBV28	TRBD1	TRBJ1-2	CASSSSPWTGGYGYTF	TGTGCCAGCAGTTCCTCACCATGGACAGGGGGTTATGGCTACACCTTC
NA	TRBV7-9	NA	TRBJ2-7	CASSPSYEQYF	TGTGCCAGCAGCCCGAGCTACGAGCAGTACTTC
NA	TRBV28	TRBD2	TRBJ2-5	CASREGLAGYETQYF	TGTGCCAGCAGGGAGGGACTAGCGGGGTATGAGACCCAGTACTTC
NA	TRBV30	NA	TRBJ1-6	CAWTASKNSPLHF	TGTGCCTGGACAGCCTCTAAGAATTCACCCCTCCACTTT
NA	TRBV9	TRBD2	TRBJ2-5	CASSHSTSGQETQYF	TGTGCCAGCAGCCACTCTACTAGCGGCCAAGAGACCCAGTACTTC
NA	TRBV29-1	NA	TRBJ1-2	CSVELWLYGYTF	TGCAGCGTTGAGTTATGGCTCTATGGCTACACCTTC
NA	TRBV28	NA	TRBJ2-7	CASSPRQAYEQYF	TGTGCCAGCAGTCCCCGACAGGCCTACGAGCAGTACTTC
NA	TRBV12-5	TRBD1	TRBJ2-3	CASGPRGTGTTTSTDTQYF	TGTGCTAGTGGTCCGCGGGGGACAGGGACAACTACTAGCACAGATACGCAGTATTTT
NA	TRBV29-1	TRBD1	TRBJ1-2	CSVEEARGVNYGYTF	TGCAGCGTTGAAGAGGCCAGGGGGGTTAACTATGGCTACACCTTC
NA	TRBV9	TRBD1	TRBJ1-2	CASSDRDSQRQYGYTF	TGTGCCAGCAGCGACCGGGACAGCCAAAGGCAGTATGGCTACACCTTC
NA	TRBV5-6	TRBD1	TRBJ1-1	CASSYDRVDTEAFF	TGTGCCAGCAGCTATGACAGGGTGGACACTGAAGCTTTCTTT
NA	TRBV7-2	TRBD1	TRBJ2-7	CASSLRDRPYEQYF	TGTGCCAGCAGCTTACGGGACAGACCCTACGAGCAGTACTTC
NA	TRBV6-1	NA	TRBJ2-5	CASSQETQYF	TGTGCCAGCAGCCAAGAGACCCAGTACTTC
NA	TRBV5-8	NA	TRBJ2-2	CAPTTGELFF	TGCGCCCCGACAACCGGGGAGCTGTTTTTT
NA	TRBV4-3	NA	TRBJ2-5	CASSQDRLRGEGETQYF	TGCGCCAGCAGCCAAGATCGTCTTCGCGGAGAGGGAGAGACCCAGTACTTC
NA	TRBV18	NA	TRBJ1-2	CASSPLEVNYGYTF	TGTGCCAGCTCACCACTGGAAGTAAACTATGGCTACACCTTC